The clone carrying this TCR beta chain was seen more than once but under ten times. Its target is unknown. These data belong to a study of T cell repertoires in cytomegalovirus infection. Study overall: In the study, CMV epitopes included recently identified HLA-C-restricted and well-studied HLA-B-restricted ones. Indications came from public TCR beta signatures; they pointed to CMV infection and to a matching HLA type.

CDR1 is SEHNR, CDR2 FQNEAQ, per germline (reference sequence). Unmatched junction bases numbered 4, after V lost 5 bases and J lost 1 base. CDR3 size: 15 residues. One entry per CDR3 protein results from TCRdb running MiXCR on the reads. The sample comprises around 200,000 distinct CDR3 sequences, 35% to 45% of which are singletons, and roughly three fifths rests with the top ten. Study-level findings and limits: CMV-specific TCR beta clonotypes restricted by HLA-C dominated the ex vivo response. Accumulated public TCR beta family frequency recognized individuals carrying CMV together with the relevant HLA.

Sequenced material: CD8+ T cells from cultured PBMCs, taken from culture after CMV antigen stimulation. The TCR originated in a human donor in good health (CMV status not recorded). Some clones in this sample may be carry-over from other donors' samples. The chain combines TRBV7-9 with TRBJ1-1; 10 bases are a match to TRBD1. The CDR3 loop reads CASSGQGDWNTEAFF. The CDR3 bases are TGTGCCAGCAGCGGACAGGGGGATTGGAACACTGAAGCTTTCTTT.